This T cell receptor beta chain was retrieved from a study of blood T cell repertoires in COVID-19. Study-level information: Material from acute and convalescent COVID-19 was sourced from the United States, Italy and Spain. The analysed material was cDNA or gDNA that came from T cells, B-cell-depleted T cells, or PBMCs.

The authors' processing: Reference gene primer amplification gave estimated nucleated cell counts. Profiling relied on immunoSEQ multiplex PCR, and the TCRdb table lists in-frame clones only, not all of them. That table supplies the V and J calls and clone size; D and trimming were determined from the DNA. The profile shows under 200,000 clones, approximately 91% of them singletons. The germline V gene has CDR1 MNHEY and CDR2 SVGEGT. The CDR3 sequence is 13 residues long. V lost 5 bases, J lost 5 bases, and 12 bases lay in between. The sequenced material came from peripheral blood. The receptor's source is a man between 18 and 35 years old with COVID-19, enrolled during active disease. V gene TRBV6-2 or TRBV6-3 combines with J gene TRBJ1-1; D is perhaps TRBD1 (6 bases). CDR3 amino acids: CASSPTGFTEAFF. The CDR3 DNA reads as TGTGCCAGCAGTCCCACAGGGTTTACTGAAGCTTTCTTT.